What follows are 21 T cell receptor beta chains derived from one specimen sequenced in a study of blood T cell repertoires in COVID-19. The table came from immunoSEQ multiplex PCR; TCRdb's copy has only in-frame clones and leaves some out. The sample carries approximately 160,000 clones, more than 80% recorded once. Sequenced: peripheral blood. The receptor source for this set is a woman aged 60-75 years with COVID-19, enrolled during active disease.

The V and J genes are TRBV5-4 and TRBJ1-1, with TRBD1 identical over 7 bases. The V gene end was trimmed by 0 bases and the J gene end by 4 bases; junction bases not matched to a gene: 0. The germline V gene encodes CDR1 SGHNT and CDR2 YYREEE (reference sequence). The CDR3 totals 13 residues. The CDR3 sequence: CASSLDRGTEAFF. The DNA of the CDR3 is TGTGCCAGCAGCTTGGACAGGGGCACTGAAGCTTTCTTT.

The CDR3 region is CASSLLWAGGNNEQFF. The CDR3 nucleotides are TGTGCCAGCAGTCTCCTTTGGGCGGGGGGGAACAATGAGCAGTTCTTC. The chain is built from TRBV27 and TRBJ2-1; 9 nucleotides align to TRBD2. CDR1 is MNHEY and CDR2 is SMNVEV in the germline V gene (reference sequence). V was pared by 5 bases and J by 5 bases, with 10 bases of the junction left unmatched. The CDR3 has 16 amino acids.

The CDR3 bases are TGCGCCAGCAGCGGGATCGGGGGACGACCGGAGCAGTACTTC. The encoded protein is CASSGIGGRPEQYF. This chain links TRBV4-1 with TRBJ2-7; the D gene is possibly TRBD2 (6 bases). Germline-derived CDR1 and CDR2 are MGHRA and YSYEKL. Trimming pared 5 bases from V and 7 bases from J, leaving 18 bases between. CDR3 length equals 14 residues.

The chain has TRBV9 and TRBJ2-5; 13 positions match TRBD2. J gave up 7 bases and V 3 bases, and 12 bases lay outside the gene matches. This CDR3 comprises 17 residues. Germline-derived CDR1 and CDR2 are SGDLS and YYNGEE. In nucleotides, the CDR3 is TGTGCCAGCAGCGGAACGGGACTAGCGGGAAAGGGGGGGACCCAGTACTTC. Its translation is CASSGTGLAGKGGTQYF.

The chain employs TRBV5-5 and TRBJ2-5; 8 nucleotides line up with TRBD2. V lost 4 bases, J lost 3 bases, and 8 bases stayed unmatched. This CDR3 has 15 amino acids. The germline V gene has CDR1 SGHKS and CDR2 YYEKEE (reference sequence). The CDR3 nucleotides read TGTGCCAGCAGCCCGGCCGGGACTAGAGAAGAGACCCAGTACTTC. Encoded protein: CASSPAGTREETQYF.

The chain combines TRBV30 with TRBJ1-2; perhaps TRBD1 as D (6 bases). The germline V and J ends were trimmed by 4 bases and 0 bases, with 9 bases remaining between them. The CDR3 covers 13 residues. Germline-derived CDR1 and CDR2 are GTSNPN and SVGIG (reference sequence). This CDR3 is CAWIQGANYGYTF. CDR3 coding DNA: TGTGCCTGGATACAGGGTGCTAACTATGGCTACACCTTC.

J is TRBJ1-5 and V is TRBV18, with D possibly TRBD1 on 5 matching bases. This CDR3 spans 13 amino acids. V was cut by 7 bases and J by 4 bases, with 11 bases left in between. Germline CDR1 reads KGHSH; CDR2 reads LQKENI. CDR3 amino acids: CASCQGENQPQHF. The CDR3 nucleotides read TGTGCCAGCTGTCAGGGTGAGAATCAGCCCCAGCATTTT.

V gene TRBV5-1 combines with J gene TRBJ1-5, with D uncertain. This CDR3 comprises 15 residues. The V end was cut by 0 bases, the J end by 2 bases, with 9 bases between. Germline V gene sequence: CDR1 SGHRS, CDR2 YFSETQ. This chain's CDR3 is CASSLGSGGNQPQHF. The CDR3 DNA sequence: TGCGCCAGCAGCTTGGGATCGGGAGGCAATCAGCCCCAGCATTTT.

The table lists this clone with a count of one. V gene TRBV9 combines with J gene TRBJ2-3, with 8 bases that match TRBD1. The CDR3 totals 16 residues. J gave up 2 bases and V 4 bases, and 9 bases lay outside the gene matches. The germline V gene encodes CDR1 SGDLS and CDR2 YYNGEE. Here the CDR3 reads CASSPSPGQDTDTQYF. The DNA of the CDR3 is TGTGCCAGCAGCCCTAGTCCGGGACAGGACACAGATACGCAGTATTTT.

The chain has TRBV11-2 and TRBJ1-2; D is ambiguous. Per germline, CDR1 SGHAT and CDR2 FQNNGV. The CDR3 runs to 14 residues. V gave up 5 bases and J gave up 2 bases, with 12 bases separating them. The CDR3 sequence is CASSPQARNYGYTF. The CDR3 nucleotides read TGTGCCAGCAGCCCCCAGGCTCGGAACTATGGCTACACCTTC. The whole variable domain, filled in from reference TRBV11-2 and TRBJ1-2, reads EAGVAQSPRYKIIEKRQSVAFWCNPISGHATLYWYQQILGQGPKLLIQFQNNGVVDDSQLPKDRFSAERLKGVDSTLKIQPAKLEDSAVYLCASSPQARNYGYTFGSGTRLTVV.

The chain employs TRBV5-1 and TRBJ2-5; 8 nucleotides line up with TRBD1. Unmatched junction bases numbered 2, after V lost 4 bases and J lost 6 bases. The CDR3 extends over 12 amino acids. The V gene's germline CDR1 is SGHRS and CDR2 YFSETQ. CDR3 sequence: CASSQGAKTQYF. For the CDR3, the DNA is TGCGCCAGCAGCCAGGGGGCGAAGACCCAGTACTTC.

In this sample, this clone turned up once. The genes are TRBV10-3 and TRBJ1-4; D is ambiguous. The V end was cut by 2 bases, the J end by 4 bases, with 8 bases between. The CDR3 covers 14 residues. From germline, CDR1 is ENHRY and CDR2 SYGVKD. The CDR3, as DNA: TGTGCCATCAGTGAGCGGCGGGTTAATGAAAAACTGTTTTTT. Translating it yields CAISERRVNEKLFF.

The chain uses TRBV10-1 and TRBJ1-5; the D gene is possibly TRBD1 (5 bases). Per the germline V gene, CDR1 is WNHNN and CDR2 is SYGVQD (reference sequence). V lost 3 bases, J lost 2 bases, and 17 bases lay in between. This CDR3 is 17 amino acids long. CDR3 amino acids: CASSDWQGPGCNQPQHF. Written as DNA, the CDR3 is TGCGCCAGCAGTGATTGGCAGGGTCCAGGGTGCAATCAGCCCCAGCATTTT.

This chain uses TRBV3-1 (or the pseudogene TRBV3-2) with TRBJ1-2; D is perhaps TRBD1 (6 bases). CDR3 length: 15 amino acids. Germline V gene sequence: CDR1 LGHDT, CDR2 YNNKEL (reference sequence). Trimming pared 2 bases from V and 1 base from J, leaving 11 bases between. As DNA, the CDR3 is TGTGCCAGCAGCCAAAAGGACAGAGATAACTATGGCTACACCTTC. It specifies CASSQKDRDNYGYTF.

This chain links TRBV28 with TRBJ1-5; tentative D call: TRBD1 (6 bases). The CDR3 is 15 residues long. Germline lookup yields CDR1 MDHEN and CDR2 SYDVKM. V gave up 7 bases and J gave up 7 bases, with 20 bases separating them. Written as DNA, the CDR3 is TGTGCCAGCACCTCAAGGACAGTGAGTTGGCAGCCCCAGCATTTT. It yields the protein CASTSRTVSWQPQHF. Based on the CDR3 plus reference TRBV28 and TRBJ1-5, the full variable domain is DVKVTQSSRYLVKRTGEKVFLECVQDMDHENMFWYRQDPGLGLRLIYFSYDVKMKEKGDIPEGYSVSREKKERFSLILESASTNQTSMYLCASTSRTVSWQPQHFGDGTRLSIL.

In nucleotides, the CDR3 is TGTGCCAGCAGCGAGGGACTAGCTCAAGAGACCCAGTACTTC. Encoded protein: CASSEGLAQETQYF. The chain links TRBV9 to TRBJ2-5; 9 bases line up with TRBD2. The germline CDR1 and CDR2 sequences are SGDLS and YYNGEE. The V and J ends lost 3 bases and 2 bases, in that order; junction bases with no gene match: 2. The CDR3 runs to 14 residues.

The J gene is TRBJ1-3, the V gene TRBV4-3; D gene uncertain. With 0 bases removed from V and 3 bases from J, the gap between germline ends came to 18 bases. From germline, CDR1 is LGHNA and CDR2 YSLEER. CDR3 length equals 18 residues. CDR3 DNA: TGCGCCAGCAGCCAAGAGCGGGGAGCGGTCAACATTGGAAACACCATATATTTT. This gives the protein CASSQERGAVNIGNTIYF.

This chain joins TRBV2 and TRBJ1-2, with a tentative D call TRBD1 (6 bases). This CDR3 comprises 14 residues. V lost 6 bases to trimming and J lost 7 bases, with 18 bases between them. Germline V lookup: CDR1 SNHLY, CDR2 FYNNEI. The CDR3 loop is CASRADRGGSGYTF. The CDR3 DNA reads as TGTGCCAGCAGGGCTGACAGAGGGGGAAGTGGCTACACCTTC. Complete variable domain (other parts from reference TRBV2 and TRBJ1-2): EPEVTQTPSHQVTQMGQEVILRCVPISNHLYFYWYRQILGQKVEFLVSFYNNEISEKSEIFDDQFSVERPDGSNFTLKIRSTKLEDSAMYFCASRADRGGSGYTFGSGTRLTVV.

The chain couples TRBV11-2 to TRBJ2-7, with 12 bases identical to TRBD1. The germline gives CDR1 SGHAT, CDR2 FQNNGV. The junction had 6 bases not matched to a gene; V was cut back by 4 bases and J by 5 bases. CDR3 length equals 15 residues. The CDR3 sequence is CASSWGQGAQDEQYF. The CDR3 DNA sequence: TGTGCCAGCAGCTGGGGACAGGGGGCGCAAGACGAGCAGTACTTC. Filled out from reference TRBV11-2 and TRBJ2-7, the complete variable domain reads EAGVAQSPRYKIIEKRQSVAFWCNPISGHATLYWYQQILGQGPKLLIQFQNNGVVDDSQLPKDRFSAERLKGVDSTLKIQPAKLEDSAVYLCASSWGQGAQDEQYFGPGTRLTVT.

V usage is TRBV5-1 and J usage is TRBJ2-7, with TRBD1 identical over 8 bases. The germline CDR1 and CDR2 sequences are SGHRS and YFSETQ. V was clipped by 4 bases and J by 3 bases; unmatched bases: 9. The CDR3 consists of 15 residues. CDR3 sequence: CASSKSGGSNYEQYF. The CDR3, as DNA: TGCGCCAGCAGCAAATCAGGGGGCTCAAACTACGAGCAGTACTTC.

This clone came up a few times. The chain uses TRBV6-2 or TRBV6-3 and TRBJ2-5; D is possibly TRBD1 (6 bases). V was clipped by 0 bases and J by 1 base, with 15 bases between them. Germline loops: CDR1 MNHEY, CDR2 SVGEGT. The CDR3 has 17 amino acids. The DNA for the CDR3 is TGTGCCAGCAGTTACTCGATTAGTCAGGGGCGCCAAGAGACCCAGTACTTC. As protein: CASSYSISQGRQETQYF.